This TCR beta chain was sequenced during a study of shared clonotypes between healthy human individuals. The CDR3 is made up of 13 amino acids. CDR1 MNHEY and CDR2 SMNVEV come from the germline V gene (reference sequence). The junction had 3 bases not matched to a gene; V was cut back by 3 bases and J by 6 bases. The assay was immunoSEQ multiplex PCR, and TCRdb's table has in-frame clones only and misses some. The profile shows around 2,000,000 clones, 90% to 95% of them singletons. There were only Caucasian adults among the donors, and all lived in Nashville, Tennessee. Concerning this clone itself: Other nucleotide sequences in the sample specify the same CDR3.

The sequence was collected from a man aged 18 to 30 in good health. Sequencing was carried out using naive CD4+ T cells sorted from blood. Described subset: CD45RA+ positively selected. The gene calls are TRBV27 and TRBJ2-3; 7 nucleotides align to TRBD2. CDR3 amino acids: CASSFQLADTQYF. The CDR3 DNA reads as TGTGCCAGCAGTTTCCAACTAGCGGATACGCAGTATTTT.